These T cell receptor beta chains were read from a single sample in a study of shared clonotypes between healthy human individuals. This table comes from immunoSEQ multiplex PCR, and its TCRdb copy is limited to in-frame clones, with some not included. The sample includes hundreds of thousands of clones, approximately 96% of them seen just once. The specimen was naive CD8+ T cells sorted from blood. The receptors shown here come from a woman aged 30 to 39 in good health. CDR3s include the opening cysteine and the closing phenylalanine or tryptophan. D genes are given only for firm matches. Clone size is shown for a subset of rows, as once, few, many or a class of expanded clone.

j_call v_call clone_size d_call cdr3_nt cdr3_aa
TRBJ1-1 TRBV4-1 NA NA TGCGCCAGCAGCCAATCCAAAGGGACGGTCATGAACACTGAAGCTTTCTTT CASSQSKGTVMNTEAFF
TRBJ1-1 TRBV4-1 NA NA TGCGCCAGCAGCCTAGAGGGTACAGGGTGGGGCACTGAAGCTTTCTTT CASSLEGTGWGTEAFF
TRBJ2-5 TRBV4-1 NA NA TGCGCCAGCAGCCAAGATCTGGAAGAGACCCAGTACTTC CASSQDLEETQYF
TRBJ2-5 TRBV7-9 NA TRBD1 TGTGCCAGCAGCCCACCTGACAGGGCGGAGACCCAGTACTTC CASSPPDRAETQYF
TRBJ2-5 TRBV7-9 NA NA TGTGCCAGCTCGGGACGAGAGGTAACCCAGTACTTC CASSGREVTQYF
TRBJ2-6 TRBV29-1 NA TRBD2 TGCAGCGTACTACTAGCGGAGCACTCTGGGGCCAACGTCCTGACTTTC CSVLLAEHSGANVLTF
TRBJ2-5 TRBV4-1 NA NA TGCGCCAGCAGCCTACGGTTTGGTGATAGCTCGGAGACCCAGTACTTC CASSLRFGDSSETQYF
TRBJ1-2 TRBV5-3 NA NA TGTGCCAGAAGCTCCCTTGGTTGGGAGGGTTTAGGCTACACCTTC CARSSLGWEGLGYTF
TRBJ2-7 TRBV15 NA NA TGTGCCACCAGCAGAGCAGGGGTAGAGGAGCAGTACTTC CATSRAGVEEQYF
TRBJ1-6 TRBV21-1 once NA TGTGCCAGCAGGAGCTGTAATTCACCCCTCCACTTT CASRSCNSPLHF
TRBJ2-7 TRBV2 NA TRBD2 TGTGCCAGCAGTGAAGTTGGGAGGGCCATCGGCGAGCAGTACTTC CASSEVGRAIGEQYF
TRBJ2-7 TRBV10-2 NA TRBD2 TGCGCCAGCAGTGAAAGCGGGGTCTACGAGCAGTACTTC CASSESGVYEQYF
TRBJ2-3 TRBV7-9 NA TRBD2 TGTGCCAGCAGCTTATTCGCCCGAGCTAGCGGGAGACCAGATACGCAGTATTTT CASSLFARASGRPDTQYF
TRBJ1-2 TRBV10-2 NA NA TGCGCCAGCAGGACGGGTGACGGCTACACCTTC CASRTGDGYTF
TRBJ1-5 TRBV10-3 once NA TGTGCCATCGGACCCGGGCAGCCCCAGCATTTT CAIGPGQPQHF
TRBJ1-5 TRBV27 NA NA TGTGCCAGCAGTTTCCTTAATCAGCCCCAGCATTTT CASSFLNQPQHF
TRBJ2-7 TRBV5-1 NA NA TGCGCCAGCAGCTTAGCGAACGCATCTATGTACGAGCAGTACTTC CASSLANASMYEQYF
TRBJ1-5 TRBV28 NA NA TGTGCCAGCAGTATCAGGGGATTTGTCACGAGCAATCAGCCCCAGCATTTT CASSIRGFVTSNQPQHF
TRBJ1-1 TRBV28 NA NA TGTGCCAGCAGTTTGGCAATGGTGAACACTGAAGCTTTCTTT CASSLAMVNTEAFF
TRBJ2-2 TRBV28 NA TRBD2 TGTGCCAGCAGTTTACTAGCGGGAACCGGGGAGCTGTTTTTT CASSLLAGTGELFF
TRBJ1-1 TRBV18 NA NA TGTGCCAGCTCACCACCTACGGGGTTGGGGAACACTGAAGCTTTCTTT CASSPPTGLGNTEAFF
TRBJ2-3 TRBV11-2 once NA TGTGCCAGCAGGTCCTGGGATACGCAGTATTTT CASRSWDTQYF
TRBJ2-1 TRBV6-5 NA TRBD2 TGTGCCAGCAGCCCGACTAGCGGGACTGGTAATGAGCAGTTCTTC CASSPTSGTGNEQFF
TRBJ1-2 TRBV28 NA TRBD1 TGTGCCAGCAATTCGGACAGGTCCTATGGCTACACCTTC CASNSDRSYGYTF
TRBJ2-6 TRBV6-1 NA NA TGTGCCAGCAGACGAGGGGTCCGAGAGGCCAACGTCCTGACTTTC CASRRGVREANVLTF
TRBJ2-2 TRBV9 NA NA TGTGCCAGCAGCCCGGGGCTAGCGAACACCGGGGAGCTGTTTTTT CASSPGLANTGELFF
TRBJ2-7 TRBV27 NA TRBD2 TGTGCCAGCACCCCTGGGGGGGGAGAGCAGTACTTC CASTPGGGEQYF
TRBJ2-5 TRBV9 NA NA TGTGCCAGCAGCGCCTCAAAACGCGGAACCTACCAAGAGACCCAGTACTTC CASSASKRGTYQETQYF
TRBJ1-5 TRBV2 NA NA TGTGCCAGAGGTGGGGTTGACAGCAATCAGCCCCAGCATTTT CARGGVDSNQPQHF
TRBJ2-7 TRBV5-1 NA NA TGCGCCAGCAGCCAACAGGGTCCCTCCTACGAGCAGTACTTC CASSQQGPSYEQYF
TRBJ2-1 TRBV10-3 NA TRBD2 TGTGCCATCAGTGAGAGGTCTAGCGGGAGTGGTTATGAGCAGTTCTTC CAISERSSGSGYEQFF
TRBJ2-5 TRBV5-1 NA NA TGCGCCAGCAGCTTCATCGGCACCGACCGATTCCAAGAGACCCAGTACTTC CASSFIGTDRFQETQYF
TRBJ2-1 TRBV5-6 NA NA TGTGCCAGCAGCTTGGAGTCCAGGATCGATGAGCAGTTCTTC CASSLESRIDEQFF
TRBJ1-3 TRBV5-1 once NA TGCGCCAGCAGCACAGACAGGAACTCTGGAAACACCATATATTTT CASSTDRNSGNTIYF
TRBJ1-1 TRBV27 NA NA TGTGCCAGCAGTCCCCTAGGGATGTCTGAAGCTTTCTTT CASSPLGMSEAFF
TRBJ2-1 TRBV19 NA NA TGTGCCAGTAGTATAGCCCCCGGGGGGCACCCCAATGAGCAGTTCTTC CASSIAPGGHPNEQFF
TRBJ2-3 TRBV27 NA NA TGTGCCAGCGGCCTTCCTGGTACGCAGTATTTT CASGLPGTQYF
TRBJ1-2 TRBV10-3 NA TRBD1 TGTGCCATCGCCGGACAGGGGAGCAACTATGGCTACACCTTC CAIAGQGSNYGYTF
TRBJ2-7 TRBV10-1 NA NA TGCGCCACAACTGTTGGTCCATACAACGAAGTGGCTATCGAGCAGTACTTC CATTVGPYNEVAIEQYF
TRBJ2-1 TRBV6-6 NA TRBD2 TGTGCCAGCAGTCCTCTTTTAGCGGGGAGCTACGATGAGCAGTTCTTC CASSPLLAGSYDEQFF
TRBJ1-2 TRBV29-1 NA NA TGCAGCGTTGAGGATGGGGAATCGAACTATGGCTACACCTTC CSVEDGESNYGYTF
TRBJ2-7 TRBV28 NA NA TGTGCCAGCAAGGGACTTTCCACCTACGAGCAGTACTTC CASKGLSTYEQYF
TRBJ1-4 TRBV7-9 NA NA TGTGCCAGCAGCCCTCCGGAGATCAATGAAAAACTGTTTTTT CASSPPEINEKLFF
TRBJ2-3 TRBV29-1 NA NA TGCAGCGCATACCGACAGGAGTCTAGCACAGATACGCAGTATTTT CSAYRQESSTDTQYF
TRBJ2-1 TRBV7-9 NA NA TGTGCCAGCAGCTTATCCGACGGAGCGAAGAGGGCCTACAATGAGCAGTTCTTC CASSLSDGAKRAYNEQFF
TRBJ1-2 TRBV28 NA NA TGTGCCAGCAGTTCGGACGGCGAGGGCTACACCTTC CASSSDGEGYTF
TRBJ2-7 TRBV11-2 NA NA TGTGCCAGCAGCCCCGTGGCGGGCAGTTACTCCTACGAGCAGTACTTC CASSPVAGSYSYEQYF
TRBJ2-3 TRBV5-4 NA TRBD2 TGTGCCAGCAGCTTGGGACTAGCGGGAGGGCTAACGACTAAGGGCACGCAGTATTTT CASSLGLAGGLTTKGTQYF
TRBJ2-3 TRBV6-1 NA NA TGTGCCAGCATCTCTCGGGATACGCAGTATTTT CASISRDTQYF
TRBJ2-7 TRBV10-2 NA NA TGCGCCAGCAGTGATCTCCTTTCCGTCTACGAGCAGTACTTC CASSDLLSVYEQYF
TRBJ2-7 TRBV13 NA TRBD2 TGTGCCAGCAGTTATGGGACTAGCGGAGACTACGAGCAGTACTTC CASSYGTSGDYEQYF
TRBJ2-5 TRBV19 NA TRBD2 TGTGCCAGTAGTCCGGGACTAGCGGTGTACCAAGAGACCCAGTACTTC CASSPGLAVYQETQYF
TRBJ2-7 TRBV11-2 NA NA TGTGCCAGCACCGGAGGGAGACAGACGAACTACGAGCAGTACTTC CASTGGRQTNYEQYF